These T cell receptor beta chains were read from a single sample in a study of T cell repertoires in cytomegalovirus infection. Which antigens these TCRs recognize remains unknown. TCRdb re-analysed the reads in MiXCR, keeping a single row per CDR3 protein. The repertoire has some 800,000 distinct CDR3 sequences, roughly 28% of them found once; the top ten carry roughly 13%. Material: cultured CD8+ T cells from PBMCs, obtained from culture after CMV antigen stimulation. The receptor source for this set is a human donor in good health (CMV status not recorded). Some clones in this sample may be carry-over from other donors' samples. Each CDR3 is given with its conserved first and last residue. D genes are given only for firm matches. The size field is filled for only some rows; it gives once, few, many or a size class.

>TRBJ1-2|few|TRBD1|TRBV19
TGTGCCAGTAGTATAATAGGGGGCGATGGCTACACCTTC
CASSIIGGDGYTF
>TRBJ2-4|few|-|TRBV6-6
TGTGCCAGCAGTTACTCAGGGTTAGGAAACATTCAGTACTTC
CASSYSGLGNIQYF
>TRBJ1-1|-|TRBD1|TRBV19
TGTGCCTTCGGGACAGGGACAAACACTGAAGCTTTCTTT
CAFGTGTNTEAFF
>TRBJ1-5|many|-|TRBV19
TGTGCCAGCAGCATCGGGACGGGAGGTAATCAGCCCCAGCATTTT
CASSIGTGGNQPQHF
>TRBJ2-3|-|-|TRBV4-1
TGCGCCAGCAGCCAAGCGGTGGCAAGGGTGGTAGATACGCAGTATTTT
CASSQAVARVVDTQYF
>TRBJ1-1|-|-|TRBV14
TGTGCCAGCAGCCAAGATTACACTGAAGCTTTCTTT
CASSQDYTEAFF
>TRBJ1-6|-|TRBD1|TRBV7-6
TGTGCCAGCAACCCGCCGGGACAGATTAATTCACCCCTCCACTTT
CASNPPGQINSPLHF
>TRBJ2-3|-|-|TRBV6-1
TGTGCCAGCAGTGAAGGAATGGCGGCGTTCACAGATACGCAGTATTTT
CASSEGMAAFTDTQYF
>TRBJ1-1|-|-|TRBV29-1
TGCAGCGTTAAGACACCTTTGAACACTGAAGCTTTCTTT
CSVKTPLNTEAFF
>TRBJ1-5|few|-|TRBV19
TGTGCCAGTAGAACTACCGGGGGAAACAATCAGCCCCAGCATTTT
CASRTTGGNNQPQHF
>TRBJ2-2|-|-|TRBV12-3/TRBV12-4
TGTGCCAGCAGCCTCGGACTGGCCGGGGAGCTGTTTTTT
CASSLGLAGELFF
>TRBJ2-2|-|-|TRBV5-1
TGCGCCAGCAGGGCAGGGTACACCGGGGAGCTGTTTTTT
CASRAGYTGELFF
>TRBJ2-3|-|TRBD1|TRBV7-9
TGTGCCAGCAGCTTAGATCTTATCTGGGAAGGGGGCGAGGCAGATACGCAGTATTTT
CASSLDLIWEGGEADTQYF
>TRBJ2-1|-|-|TRBV6-6
TGTGCCAGCAGTTTTTCGGGCGGCGCCCCGATCTACAATGAGCAGTTCTTC
CASSFSGGAPIYNEQFF
>TRBJ1-1|-|TRBD1|TRBV4-1
TGCGCCAGCAGCCAAGATCAGGGGGGGACATTAGAAGCTTTCTTT
CASSQDQGGTLEAFF
>TRBJ1-1|-|TRBD1|TRBV7-6
TGTGCCAGCAGCCGACAGGGGGGTGGGACTGAAGCTTTCTTT
CASSRQGGGTEAFF
>TRBJ1-1|-|-|TRBV12-3/TRBV12-4
TGTGCCAGCAATTTACAGGGCGGTAGCACTGAAGCTTTCTTT
CASNLQGGSTEAFF
>TRBJ2-1|few|-|TRBV19
TGTGCCAGTAACACAGGATCCGGGGGACATGAGCAGTTCTTC
CASNTGSGGHEQFF
>TRBJ2-5|-|TRBD2|TRBV7-6
TGTGCCAGCAGCTTAGTAAGGACTAGCGGGGAAGAGACCCAGTACTTC
CASSLVRTSGEETQYF
>TRBJ1-2|once|-|TRBV7-8
TGTGCCAACAAAGGGCTGGAGGGTATCTATGGCTACACCTTC
CANKGLEGIYGYTF
>TRBJ1-1|few|-|TRBV28
TGTGCCAGCAGTTTGAGGGGATGGAACACTGAAGCTTTCTTT
CASSLRGWNTEAFF
>TRBJ2-1|few|-|TRBV24-1
TGTGCCACCAGCTCCCCGGCAGGCGCGGATGAGCAGTTCTTC
CATSSPAGADEQFF
>TRBJ2-1|many|-|TRBV12-3/TRBV12-4
TGTGCCAGCAGTTTCGGGACAAACTACAATGAGCAGTTCTTC
CASSFGTNYNEQFF
>TRBJ2-2|-|-|TRBV28
TGTGCCAGCAGGGGCAGGGCCTACCCCGGGGAGCTGTTTTTT
CASRGRAYPGELFF
>TRBJ2-1|-|TRBD2|TRBV7-2
TGTGCCAGCAGCGCCTCGGGACTAGCGGGGCTCGCGAATGAGCAGTTCTTC
CASSASGLAGLANEQFF
>TRBJ1-1|-|-|TRBV27
TGTGCCAGCAGTGGCCTGGGGGCGACCACTGAAGCTTTCTTT
CASSGLGATTEAFF
>TRBJ2-1|few|-|TRBV5-6
TGTGCCAGCAGCTCCGGCGGTCGCTCCTACAATGAGCAGTTCTTC
CASSSGGRSYNEQFF
>TRBJ1-5|-|TRBD1|TRBV12-3/TRBV12-4
TGTGCCAGCAGTTTGGTGAGACAGGGTGGCAATCAGCCCCAGCATTTT
CASSLVRQGGNQPQHF